These 23 T cell receptor beta chains share one sample of origin, sequenced in a study of T cell responses to AZD1222 COVID-19 vaccine. Sequencing used immunoSEQ multiplex PCR; TCRdb keeps in-frame clones, though not all of them. The sample carries 100,000 to 120,000 clones, roughly 90% recorded once. The sequencing used peripheral blood, collected 28 days after the second AZD1222 dose. The receptors here all came from an adult who received the AZD1222 COVID-19 vaccine.

The rearrangement joins TRBV5-1 to TRBJ2-5, with 9 bases identical to TRBD2. This CDR3 comprises 16 residues. J was trimmed by 1 base and V by 4 bases; bases with no gene match: 8. Germline CDR1 is SGHRS and CDR2 is YFSETQ. CDR3 protein: CASSPSGETLQETQYF. In DNA, the CDR3 is TGCGCCAGCAGCCCTAGCGGGGAGACCCTCCAAGAGACCCAGTACTTC.

In its sample, this clone was seen once. The chain carries TRBV6-5 and TRBJ1-1; D is unresolved. CDR1 and CDR2 (germline): MNHEY, SVGAGI. This CDR3 region has 12 residues. The V and J ends lost 6 bases and 4 bases respectively, with 9 bases between them. CDR3 in DNA: TGTGCCAGCAGGGGGAGAAGCACTGAAGCTTTCTTT. This gives the protein CASRGRSTEAFF.

V and J are TRBV19 and TRBJ2-2; maybe TRBD2 (6 bases). CDR1 and CDR2 (germline): LNHDA, SQIVND (reference sequence). V was cut by 2 bases and J by 0 bases, with 19 bases left in between. The CDR3 sequence is 19 residues long. The CDR3 loop is CASSIRWRPGTSNTGELFF. DNA of the CDR3: TGTGCCAGTAGTATAAGGTGGAGGCCCGGGACTTCGAACACCGGGGAGCTGTTTTTT.

V usage is TRBV28 and J usage is TRBJ2-4, with a tentative D call TRBD1 (6 bases). The CDR3 loop spans 16 amino acids. V was pared by 6 bases and J by 7 bases, with 22 bases between. Per germline, CDR1 MDHEN and CDR2 SYDVKM. The CDR3 DNA reads TGTGCCAGCAGCCCTCTGGTGGCTCTAAGGGGGAACATTCAGTACTTC. It specifies CASSPLVALRGNIQYF.

This chain links TRBV7-2 with TRBJ2-5; a weak D match, TRBD1 (6 bases). Between the trimmed V and J ends, which lost 2 bases and 5 bases, there was a span of 15 bases. The CDR3 loop spans 15 amino acids. Looked up from germline, CDR1 is SGHTA and CDR2 is FQGNSA. The CDR3 coding sequence is TGTGCCAGCAGCTTACAGGGGCGGTATGGGGAGACCCAGTACTTC. Its protein product is CASSLQGRYGETQYF.

This chain joins TRBV30 and TRBJ1-6; unclear D gene. V was shortened by 4 bases and J by 13 bases, with 20 bases between the two germline ends. The CDR3 spans 14 residues. Looked up from germline, CDR1 is GTSNPN and CDR2 is SVGIG (reference sequence). The chain's CDR3 is CAWTIRAAGRPLHF. For the CDR3, the DNA is TGTGCCTGGACCATTAGGGCCGCAGGTCGTCCCCTCCACTTT. Filled out from reference TRBV30 and TRBJ1-6, the complete variable domain reads SQTIHQWPATLVQPVGSPLSLECTVEGTSNPNLYWYRQAAGRGLQLLFYSVGIGQISSEVPQNLSASRPQDRQFILSSKKLLLSDSGFYLCAWTIRAAGRPLHFGNGTRLTVT.

J is TRBJ2-1 and V is TRBV24-1; 13 nucleotides match TRBD2. Losses at the gene ends were 6 bases for V and 4 bases for J; bases not matched to a gene: 14. Per the germline V gene, CDR1 is KGHDR and CDR2 is SFDVKD. The CDR3 length is 19 residues. The CDR3 nucleotides are TGTGCCACCAGTCGGACTAGCGGGAGCGCCGGAATGGGTTACAATGAGCAGTTCTTC. It encodes CATSRTSGSAGMGYNEQFF.

This chain links TRBV25-1 with TRBJ1-2; no definite D call. CDR1 and CDR2 from the germline V gene are MGHDK and SYGVNS. CDR3 length: 13 amino acids. V dropped 6 bases and J dropped 4 bases, with 12 bases sitting between them. CDR3 region: CASSDGIVYGYTF. The CDR3 region has the DNA TGTGCCAGCAGCGATGGGATTGTCTATGGCTACACCTTC.

This chain links TRBV18 with TRBJ2-5; TRBD1 aligns across 9 bases. V lost 3 bases, J lost 3 bases, and 5 bases stayed unmatched. The CDR3 has 15 amino acids. Germline V gene data show CDR1 as KGHSH and CDR2 as LQKENI. The CDR3 DNA reads TGTGCCAGCTCACCCCCCGGGACAGGGAAAGAGACCCAGTACTTC. It codes for CASSPPGTGKETQYF.

The gene calls are TRBV9 and TRBJ2-2, with a weak D call TRBD2 (6 bases). Germline-derived CDR1 and CDR2 are SGDLS and YYNGEE. Trimming left V 6 bases short and J 4 bases short, with 13 bases between. CDR3 size: 14 residues. CDR3 coding DNA: TGTGCCAGCACCTCGGGACTTCGCACCGGGGAGCTGTTTTTT. Encoded protein: CASTSGLRTGELFF.

A single count supports this clone. This chain joins TRBV7-8 and TRBJ2-1; 10 nucleotides match TRBD1. This CDR3 is built from 17 residues. Trimming removed 0 bases from V and 9 bases from J; junction bases left unmatched: 11. Germline values: CDR1 SGHVS, CDR2 FQNEAQ. This chain's CDR3 is CASSLARQGAVVLEQFF. In DNA, the CDR3 is TGTGCCAGCAGCTTAGCACGACAGGGGGCCGTGGTTCTTGAGCAGTTCTTC.

The chain recombines TRBV18 with TRBJ1-3; TRBD1 is a possible D gene (6 bases). Trimming left V 4 bases short and J 2 bases short, with 9 bases between. This CDR3 is 14 amino acids long. The germline gives CDR1 KGHSH, CDR2 LQKENI. For the CDR3, the DNA is TGTGCCAGCTCACTGGGGGGCGCTGGAAACACCATATATTTT. Translated: CASSLGGAGNTIYF.

This chain links TRBV27 with TRBJ1-4; a possible D gene is TRBD1 (5 bases). The V gene lost 6 bases and the J gene lost 6 bases, with 20 bases spanning the gap. This CDR3 has 16 amino acids. CDR1 is MNHEY and CDR2 is SMNVEV in the germline V gene (reference sequence). The CDR3 is CASRVYGGEGDEKLFF. CDR3 DNA: TGTGCCAGCAGGGTATACGGGGGAGAAGGAGATGAAAAACTGTTTTTT.

The chain carries TRBV5-1 and TRBJ2-1, with 9 bases that match TRBD2. CDR3 length: 16 amino acids. V lost 0 bases, J lost 3 bases, and 4 bases stayed unmatched. Looked up from germline, CDR1 is SGHRS and CDR2 is YFSETQ. The CDR3 DNA reads as TGCGCCAGCAGCTTGGAGGCTAGCGGGGACTACAATGAGCAGTTCTTC. Its translation: CASSLEASGDYNEQFF.

This rearrangement joins TRBV28 to TRBJ2-7; 14 bases are shared with TRBD2. In germline, CDR1 is MDHEN, CDR2 SYDVKM. J lost 3 bases, V lost 6 bases, and 4 bases had no gene match. The CDR3 contains 15 residues. Here the CDR3 DNA reads TGTGCCAGCAGCCTTGGGACTAGCGGGAGCTACGAGCAGTACTTC. The encoded protein is CASSLGTSGSYEQYF. The variable domain in full, with the rest retrieved from reference TRBV28 and TRBJ2-7, is DVKVTQSSRYLVKRTGEKVFLECVQDMDHENMFWYRQDPGLGLRLIYFSYDVKMKEKGDIPEGYSVSREKKERFSLILESASTNQTSMYLCASSLGTSGSYEQYFGPGTRLTVT.

This sequence joins TRBV19 and TRBJ2-7; perhaps TRBD2 as D (6 bases). Germline CDR1 LNHDA, CDR2 SQIVND (reference sequence). The length of the CDR3 is 14 residues. V shed 6 bases and J shed 0 bases, with 12 bases lying between them. This chain's CDR3 is CASRREAVSYEQYF. Here the CDR3 DNA reads TGTGCCAGTAGAAGGGAGGCGGTCTCCTACGAGCAGTACTTC.

The chain has TRBV5-4 and TRBJ2-3, with TRBD2 matching over 11 bases. Per germline, CDR1 SGHNT and CDR2 YYREEE (reference sequence). This CDR3 region has 14 residues. J was trimmed by 0 bases and V by 9 bases; bases with no gene match: 3. Here the CDR3 reads CATRTSGSTDTQYF. In nucleotides, the CDR3 is TGTGCCACCCGGACTAGCGGGAGCACAGATACGCAGTATTTT.

V gene TRBV6-5 combines with J gene TRBJ1-3; the D is unclear. Trimming cost V 6 bases and J 4 bases, with 16 bases left between them. Looked up from germline, CDR1 is MNHEY and CDR2 is SVGAGI. The CDR3 totals 15 residues. The CDR3, as DNA: TGTGCCAGCAGGCTCGAACGGGGAGCGGGAAACACCATATATTTT. Its protein is CASRLERGAGNTIYF.

This clone was detected only a few times. A read error may produce the germline difference seen at one junction end. The chain recombines TRBV7-7 with TRBJ2-2, with D perhaps assigned TRBD1 or TRBD2 (5 bases each). The CDR3 consists of 14 residues. Per the germline V gene, CDR1 is SSHAT and CDR2 is FNYEAQ (reference sequence). CDR3 bases: TGTGCTAGCAGCTTAGGGGAGTACACCGGGGAGCTGTTTTTT. This translates into CASSLGEYTGELFF.

In its sample, this clone was seen a few times. This chain joins TRBV5-8 and TRBJ1-3; D unclear. The germline V gene encodes CDR1 SGHTS and CDR2 YDEGEE. The V end lost 4 bases, the J end lost 4 bases, and 9 bases lay between the germline ends. This CDR3 contains 13 residues. CDR3 amino acids: CASSRGIGNTIYF. In DNA form, the CDR3 reads TGTGCCAGCAGCCGGGGTATCGGAAACACCATATATTTT.

This clone has just one count. The V gene is TRBV29-1, the J gene TRBJ1-3; D ambiguous. V lost 3 bases and J 0 bases, leaving 15 bases between the germline ends. This CDR3 is built from 16 residues. Germline V CDR1 and CDR2: SQVTM, ANQGSEA. For the CDR3, the DNA is TGCAGCGTTGAGGTCTCGAGAGCTTCCTCTGGAAACACCATATATTTT. This sequence encodes CSVEVSRASSGNTIYF.

This chain joins TRBV5-8 and TRBJ2-5, with a weak D call TRBD2 (7 bases). With 2 bases removed from V and 6 bases from J, the gap between germline ends came to 14 bases. This CDR3 is built from 14 residues. Germline values: CDR1 SGHTS, CDR2 YDEGEE. CDR3 in amino acids: CASSLGGVQKTQYF. The CDR3 DNA follows: TGTGCCAGCAGCTTAGGGGGGGTTCAAAAGACCCAGTACTTC.

The gene calls are TRBV30 and TRBJ1-6, with D possibly TRBD1 on 5 matching bases. The CDR3 runs 15 residues. The germline gives CDR1 GTSNPN, CDR2 SVGIG (reference sequence). Between the trimmed V and J ends, which lost 2 bases and 6 bases, there was a span of 14 bases. The CDR3 spells CAWSSGGTGNSPLHF. The CDR3 bases are TGTGCCTGGAGTAGCGGAGGGACCGGTAATTCACCCCTCCACTTT.